Given below is one T cell receptor (beta chain) in context. The antigen remains unidentified. Researchers took RNA transcripts and amplified the TCR beta CDR3 regions from them. The HTBI primer set was used in a first-round RT-PCR of the TCR CDR3. MiXCR was run by TCRdb on the multiplex PCR reads, yielding one entry per CDR3 protein. The sample yields over 400,000 distinct CDR3 sequences, 22% seen once. This record comes from a study of T cells in Graves' hyperthyroidism and ophthalmopathy. V lost 2 bases, J lost 4 bases, and 10 bases stayed unmatched. CDR1 and CDR2 from the germline V gene are LGHDT and YNNKEL (reference sequence). This CDR3 contains 17 residues. Overall study findings and caveats: It was a median approximately six months before onset that the model predicted ophthalmopathy. Blood held most thyroid clonotypes expanded above 0.001 frequency. Separation of ophthalmopathy from stable hyperthyroidism was achieved by a 13 V-J model.

Exclusion criteria comprised uncontrolled infection, other autoimmune disease, pregnancy or lactation. The clonotype was recovered from a woman in her 70s with Graves' ophthalmopathy. This chain joins TRBV3-1 and TRBJ2-1, with 8 bases matching TRBD2. Sequencing used blood. The CDR3 is CASSQSWSGRGYNEQFF. The CDR3 DNA follows: TGTGCCAGCAGCCAATCCTGGAGCGGGAGAGGATACAATGAGCAGTTCTTC.